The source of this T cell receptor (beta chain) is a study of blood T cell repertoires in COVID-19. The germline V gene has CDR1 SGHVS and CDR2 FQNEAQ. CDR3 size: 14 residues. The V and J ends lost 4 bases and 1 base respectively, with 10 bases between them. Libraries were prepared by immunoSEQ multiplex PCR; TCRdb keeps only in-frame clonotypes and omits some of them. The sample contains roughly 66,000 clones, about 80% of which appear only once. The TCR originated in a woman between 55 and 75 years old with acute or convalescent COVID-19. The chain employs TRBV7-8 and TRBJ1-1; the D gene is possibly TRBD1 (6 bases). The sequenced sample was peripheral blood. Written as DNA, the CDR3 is TGTGCCAGCAGCTCCCTGGGACAGAACACTGAAGCTTTCTTT. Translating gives CASSSLGQNTEAFF.